This TCR beta chain was obtained from a study of T-cell reconstitution after alpha-beta-depleted transplantation in children. Study conclusions and caveats: Surviving recipient T cells and intrathymic progenitors accounted for some patients' high TCRbeta diversity at day 60. Several hundred expanded graft clones reportedly gave rise to the alpha-beta T cells present about two months after transplant. From newly produced T cells came most of the T-cell counts and diversity one year after transplant.

With respect to this clonotype: The antigen is unknown.

Preparation of the TCRbeta library used unique molecular identifiers. Each CDR3 protein is one row after TCRdb ran MiXCR on the PCR reads. Among approximately 1,000,000 distinct CDR3 sequences listed, about 26% were seen once. The CDR3 has 15 residues. V lost 1 base, J lost 5 bases, and 11 bases lay in between. Looked up from germline, CDR1 is LGHDT and CDR2 is YNNKEL (reference sequence). The material was PBMCs, mostly from graft donor cells, obtained 360 days after TCRalphabeta/CD19-depleted stem cell transplant. The chain has TRBV3-1 and TRBJ1-4; D possibly corresponds to TRBD1 (5 bases). The TCR originated in a boy under three years old who had a stem cell transplant for SCID, so the T cells may come from the graft donor. The CDR3 reads CASSQAGGFNEKLFF. CDR3 coding DNA: TGTGCCAGCAGCCAAGCGGGGGGATTCAATGAAAAACTGTTTTTT.